Following are 9 T cell receptor beta chains from one sample sequenced in a study of blood T cell repertoires in COVID-19. Sequencing used immunoSEQ multiplex PCR; TCRdb keeps in-frame clones, though not all of them. The sample lists 350,000 to 450,000 clones, about 89% seen once, with roughly 2% in the top ten. Sequencing was performed on PBMCs or T cells enriched from blood (not recorded which). These receptors originate from a man aged 35 to 55 in a cohort exposed to, infected with or recovered from COVID-19 (not recorded which).

The genes are TRBV5-1 and TRBJ2-5; TRBD1 matches 12 bases. J lost 5 bases, V lost 3 bases, and 5 bases had no gene match. The V gene's germline CDR1 is SGHRS and CDR2 YFSETQ. The CDR3 totals 15 residues. CDR3 bases: TGCGCCAGCAGCTCAAGGGACAGGGGGCGGGAGACCCAGTACTTC. The encoded protein is CASSSRDRGRETQYF.

The genes are TRBV19 and TRBJ1-2; D is ambiguous. The CDR3 is 15 residues long. The germline CDR1 and CDR2 sequences are LNHDA and SQIVND (reference sequence). The ends were cut back, 7 bases at V and 0 bases at J, with 15 bases in the middle. The DNA for the CDR3 is TGTGCCAGTACCTCGGCTGCGAGGACTAACTATGGCTACACCTTC. Protein product: CASTSAARTNYGYTF.

This chain uses TRBV28 with TRBJ2-2; 8 positions match TRBD1. The CDR3 is made up of 15 amino acids. Germline values: CDR1 MDHEN, CDR2 SYDVKM. Trimming at V came to 7 bases and at J to 4 bases, leaving 8 bases not matched to a gene. CDR3 sequence reads: CASTSWTGRTGELFF. CDR3 coding DNA: TGTGCCAGCACCTCATGGACAGGGCGCACCGGGGAGCTGTTTTTT. The whole variable domain, filled in from reference TRBV28 and TRBJ2-2, reads DVKVTQSSRYLVKRTGEKVFLECVQDMDHENMFWYRQDPGLGLRLIYFSYDVKMKEKGDIPEGYSVSREKKERFSLILESASTNQTSMYLCASTSWTGRTGELFFGEGSRLTVL.

The rearrangement links TRBV27 to TRBJ1-4; 10 bases are shared with TRBD1. The CDR3 has 16 residues. The germline V gene has CDR1 MNHEY and CDR2 SMNVEV (reference sequence). V shed 4 bases, J shed 6 bases, and the junction held 8 bases outside the gene matches. The CDR3 spells CASSSLSTGGYEKLFF. Here the CDR3 DNA reads TGTGCCAGCAGTTCTCTCTCGACAGGGGGCTATGAAAAACTGTTTTTT.

The chain carries TRBV19 and TRBJ1-4; 7 bases are a match to TRBD1. The V gene's germline CDR1 is LNHDA and CDR2 SQIVND (reference sequence). This CDR3 comprises 15 residues. Trimming at V came to 5 bases and at J to 7 bases, leaving 10 bases not matched to a gene. CDR3 region: CASSPRRGGSEKLFF. CDR3 bases: TGTGCCAGTAGTCCAAGACGAGGGGGCTCTGAAAAACTGTTTTTT.

This chain joins TRBV6-5 and TRBJ2-7, with 11 positions matching TRBD2. The trim removed 2 bases at V and 4 bases at J, leaving 4 bases unmatched. The germline gives CDR1 MNHEY, CDR2 SVGAGI. This CDR3 spans 15 amino acids. CDR3 sequence: CASSYALAGGYEQYF. Written as DNA, the CDR3 is TGTGCCAGCAGTTACGCCCTAGCGGGAGGTTACGAGCAGTACTTC.

The rearrangement joins TRBV19 to TRBJ1-6; D is unresolved. Germline V gene lookup returns CDR1 LNHDA and CDR2 SQIVND (reference sequence). The length of the CDR3 is 12 residues. The V and J ends lost 9 bases and 7 bases respectively, with 10 bases between them. The DNA of the CDR3 is TGTGCCAGCTCAAACCGGAATTCACCCCTCCACTTT. Protein product: CASSNRNSPLHF. Drawing the rest from reference TRBV19 and TRBJ1-6, the complete variable domain is DGGITQSPKYLFRKEGQNVTLSCEQNLNHDAMYWYRQDPGQGLRLIYYSQIVNDFQKGDIAEGYSVSREKKESFPLTVTSAQKNPTAFYLCASSNRNSPLHFGNGTRLTVT.

This clone came up once. V gene TRBV4-2 combines with J gene TRBJ2-3; D gene ambiguous. CDR1 and CDR2 (germline): LGHNA, YNFKEQ. The CDR3 runs 15 residues. Trimming shortened V by 0 bases and J by 2 bases, and 9 bases separated the two germline ends. In DNA form, the CDR3 reads TGTGCCAGCAGCCAAGAACGGGTGTTCACAGATACGCAGTATTTT. Its protein product is CASSQERVFTDTQYF.

The rearrangement links TRBV4-2 to TRBJ2-1; maybe TRBD2 (5 bases). Trimming pared 1 base from V and 6 bases from J, leaving 10 bases between. This CDR3 contains 14 residues. Germline lookup yields CDR1 LGHNA and CDR2 YNFKEQ. CDR3 sequence: CASSQGVEGNEQFF. In nucleotides, the CDR3 is TGTGCCAGCAGCCAAGGGGTAGAGGGCAATGAGCAGTTCTTC.